Below are 6 T cell receptor beta chains sequenced from a single sample in a study of T cells in women clearing cervical HPV infection. The data were produced by immunoSEQ multiplex PCR, yet TCRdb's version contains in-frame clones alone and is incomplete. Its table lists 22,000 or so clones. Sequenced input: blood buffy coat. The receptors come from a woman aged 18 to 69 with a cervical HPV16 infection that either progressed to CIN3+ or cleared (not recorded which).

Worth noting for this clone: The read finishes 3 residues shy of the CDR3 end, and the germline J gene is used to complete it. The V and J genes are TRBV20-1 and TRBJ1-6; 8 bases are a match to TRBD1. V shed 5 bases and J 7 bases; nucleotides not matched to a gene: 10. Germline V gene data show CDR1 as DFQATT and CDR2 as SNEGSKA (reference sequence). CDR3 length: 15 residues. CDR3 protein: CSAPGGANRNSPLHF. The sequenced part of the CDR3 DNA is TGCAGTGCTCCAGGGGGCGCAAATCGAAATTCACCC.

The CDR3: CASRPRGVAEETQYF. CDR3 DNA (partial): TGTGCCAGCAGGCCTCGGGGGGTCGCGGAAGAGACC. V usage is TRBV7-9 and J usage is TRBJ2-5; the match to TRBD2 covers 7 bases. The read gets to within 3 residues of the CDR3 end, and the germline J gene fills in the rest. Germline V lookup: CDR1 SEHNR, CDR2 FQNEAQ (reference sequence). J lost 3 bases, V lost 6 bases, and 10 bases had no gene match. The CDR3 loop spans 15 amino acids.

The CDR3 protein is CASSLGPGGTYEQYF. CDR3 DNA, as far as it was read: TGTGCCAGCAGCTTGGGGCCGGGGGGAACCTACGAG. This rearrangement joins TRBV5-6 to TRBJ2-7, with 7 bases that match TRBD2. The CDR3 is cut off 3 residues early in the read; its end comes from the germline J gene. The V segment lost 0 bases and the J segment 2 bases; nucleotides outside the gene matches: 5. Germline V gene data show CDR1 as SGHDT and CDR2 as YYEEEE. The CDR3 consists of 15 residues.

With regard to this clone: The read falls 3 residues short of the CDR3 end, and the missing part is taken from the germline J gene. The chain carries TRBV7-9 and TRBJ1-1; unclear D gene. Trimming stripped 1 base from V and 4 bases from J, with 7 bases between. The CDR3 consists of 13 residues. The V gene's germline CDR1 is SEHNR and CDR2 FQNEAQ (reference sequence). The CDR3 loop is CASSLEGGTEAFF. The sequenced part of the CDR3 DNA is TGTGCCAGCAGCTTAGAAGGTGGCACTGAA.

As to this clone: Sequencing ends 3 residues short of the CDR3 end; the germline J gene provides the rest. This sequence joins TRBV6-2 or TRBV6-3 and TRBJ2-1, with 8 bases identical to TRBD2. Germline V gene sequence: CDR1 MNHEY, CDR2 SVGEGT. This CDR3 comprises 15 residues. V was pared by 5 bases and J by 1 base, with 4 bases of the junction left unmatched. The CDR3 region is CASSAAGVSYNEQFF. CDR3 DNA (partial): TGTGCCAGCAGTGCAGCGGGAGTTTCCTACAATGAG.

As concerns this clone: Coverage ceases 3 residues before the CDR3 finishes, and the germline J gene fills in the end. V is TRBV19 and J is TRBJ2-2, with TRBD1 matching over 12 bases. The germline gives CDR1 LNHDA, CDR2 SQIVND (reference sequence). V gave up 3 bases and J gave up 7 bases; unmatched junction bases: 6. The CDR3 sequence is 16 residues long. CDR3: CASSITGQGANGELFF. The sequenced CDR3 bases are TGTGCCAGTAGTATTACGGGACAGGGGGCAAACGGGGAG.